The T cell receptor (beta chain) under discussion was sequenced for a study of blood T cells in healthy people across ages. Then a second PCR, running about 6 to 11 cycles, was carried out with a sample-barcoded 5' primer and a J-beta primer mix. TCRdb reanalysed the 5' RACE reads using MiXCR and keeps one entry per CDR3 protein. The table records about 800,000 distinct CDR3 sequences, 25% of them present only once. As regards this clonotype: As yet, its antigen is unknown. A junction boundary mismatches the germline segment, possibly from a read error.

The amount of total RNA extracted per sample was at least 6 micrograms. The CDR3 spans 14 residues. CDR1 and CDR2 (germline): SGHRS, YFSETQ. Notes on the study in general: Expanded clonotype shifts may have been confounded, as the donors had an unknown CMV status.

The same sample was also used in a study of T cells of mothers and their children. According to that study: The study obtained over 9.5 million TCR beta CDR3 reads per mother and 2.5 million to 3 million per child. Overlap measured in related mother-child pairs was slightly, non-significantly higher than in unrelated pairs.

Sequenced sample: blood. The clonotype originates from a boy aged 5-17 years in good health. The chain recombines TRBV5-1 with TRBJ1-4; D possibly corresponds to TRBD1 (5 bases). The CDR3 sequence: CASSLGDSNEQLFF. CDR3 sequence (DNA): TGCGCCAGCAGCTTGGGAGACAGTAATGAACAACTGTTTTTT.